The 11 T cell receptor beta chains below come from one sample, sequenced in a study of cytomegalovirus exposure and HLA in healthy donors (dated by TCRdb to the late 2010s). The library was produced with the immunoSEQ multiplex PCR assay. For the multiplex PCR, a mixture combining 60 forward primers for TCR Vbeta segments and 13 reverse primers for TCR Jbeta segments was used. TCRdb mirrors the immuneACCESS table, restricted to in-frame sequences. Some clones are absent from its copies; in checked studies, under half trace to an unresolved V gene, and the reason for the others is unknown. The sample profile shows 65,000 to 70,000 clones; 85% to 90% of them were found once. The ten most abundant clones make up around an eighth of the sample. What was sequenced was PBMCs. Receptor source: a woman younger than 45 in good health and CMV-seropositive.

The chain uses TRBV5-1 and TRBJ2-1, with TRBD1 identical over 7 bases. CDR1 and CDR2 from the germline V gene are SGHRS and YFSETQ. The length of the CDR3 is 14 residues. J lost 0 bases, V lost 5 bases, and 2 bases had no gene match. The CDR3, as DNA: TGCGCCAGCAGGACAGGGAGCTCCTACAATGAGCAGTTCTTC. Amino acid sequence: CASRTGSSYNEQFF.

The chain has TRBV5-1 and TRBJ2-5; a weak D match, TRBD1 (5 bases). V was trimmed by 0 bases and J by 4 bases, leaving 13 bases between them. This CDR3 has 15 residues. Germline V lookup: CDR1 SGHRS, CDR2 YFSETQ. CDR3 nucleotides: TGCGCCAGCAGCTTGGCAGGGCAGGTAACAGAGACCCAGTACTTC. Translating it yields CASSLAGQVTETQYF.

The chain couples TRBV29-1 to TRBJ2-5; D unclear. Germline lookup yields CDR1 SQVTM and CDR2 ANQGSEA. The CDR3 consists of 11 residues. Trimming removed 8 bases from V and 2 bases from J, with 9 bases in between. CDR3 residues: CSLGVQETQYF. The CDR3 bases are TGCAGCCTGGGCGTACAAGAGACCCAGTACTTC.

The chain combines TRBV21-1 with TRBJ2-3; the D call of TRBD1 is as the table states it, not checked on the DNA. TRBV21-1 is a listed pseudogene. The CDR3 is 16 amino acids. As DNA, the CDR3 is TGTGCCAGCAGCAAGATGAAGGGGGCAAGGACAGATACGCAGTATTTT. Amino acid sequence: CASSKMKGARTDTQYF.

This clone has a handful of counts. V gene TRBV6-4 combines with J gene TRBJ2-1; D unresolved. With 6 bases removed from V and 7 bases from J, the gap between germline ends came to 16 bases. The CDR3 sequence is 14 residues long. Germline CDR1 MRHNA, CDR2 SNTAGT. Here the CDR3 DNA reads TGTGCCAGCAGGATCCCCCAGGCCACGAATGAGCAGTTCTTC. Its translation: CASRIPQATNEQFF.

The CDR3 region is CASSPPGTGPNEKLFF. CDR3 in DNA: TGTGCCAGCAGCCCCCCGGGGACTGGACCGAATGAAAAACTGTTTTTT. The V gene is TRBV9, the J gene TRBJ1-4; tentative D call: TRBD1 (5 bases). In germline, CDR1 is SGDLS, CDR2 YYNGEE. V lost 4 bases and J lost 5, with 18 bases in between. The CDR3 totals 16 residues.

The rearrangement joins TRBV21-1 to TRBJ1-1; no DNA check was done on the table's D call, TRBD1. TRBV21-1 is classified as a pseudogene. The CDR3 is 17 amino acids. CDR3 loop: CASSPLRSPPGDTEAFF. The CDR3 coding sequence is TGTGCCAGCAGCCCCCTACGGTCACCTCCAGGGGACACTGAAGCTTTCTTT.

The chain employs TRBV6-1 and TRBJ2-2, with D tentatively TRBD2 (5 bases). Trimming removed 1 base from V and 3 bases from J, with 18 bases in between. Germline-derived CDR1 and CDR2 are MNHNS and SASEGT. CDR3 length: 18 residues. CDR3: CASSEESAGPRDTGELFF. CDR3 DNA: TGTGCCAGCAGTGAAGAATCGGCGGGTCCTAGGGACACCGGGGAGCTGTTTTTT.

The chain joins TRBV11-3 to TRBJ2-7; the match to TRBD2 covers 7 bases. Germline-derived CDR1 and CDR2 are SGHNT and YENEEA. Losses at the gene ends were 5 bases for V and 3 bases for J; bases not matched to a gene: 10. The CDR3 loop spans 15 amino acids. The CDR3, as DNA: TGTGCCAGCAGCCCCCGCGGGGGAGGGAACTACGAGCAGTACTTC. This gives the protein CASSPRGGGNYEQYF.

This chain uses TRBV5-1 with TRBJ2-3, with 12 bases aligning to TRBD2. The germline V gene has CDR1 SGHRS and CDR2 YFSETQ. Trimming took 5 bases from V and 6 from J; bases not matched to a gene: 4. CDR3 length: 14 amino acids. The CDR3 nucleotides read TGCGCCAGCAGTGCTAGCGGGAGGGAGGATACGCAGTATTTT. This gives the protein CASSASGREDTQYF. The variable domain in full, completed from reference TRBV5-1 and TRBJ2-3, reads KAGVTQTPRYLIKTRGQQVTLSCSPISGHRSVSWYQQTPGQGLQFLFEYFSETQRNKGNFPGRFSGRQFSNSRSEMNVSTLELGDSALYLCASSASGREDTQYFGPGTRLTVL.

The chain combines TRBV5-6 with TRBJ2-3; D not resolved. Germline lookup yields CDR1 SGHDT and CDR2 YYEEEE. The CDR3 has 12 amino acids. V dropped 4 bases and J dropped 4 bases, with 7 bases sitting between them. The CDR3 DNA sequence: TGTGCCAGCAGCATAGTCCCAGATACGCAGTATTTT. Translation: CASSIVPDTQYF.